This T cell receptor beta chain was captured in a study of graft-versus-host responses after intestinal transplantation. This CDR3 contains 15 residues. Per germline, CDR1 MNHEY and CDR2 SVGAGI. V was trimmed by 2 bases and J by 4 bases, leaving 15 bases between them. Data came from immunoSEQ multiplex PCR; TCRdb stores just in-frame clones and leaves some out. Here the sample spans almost 70,000 clones, over 85% being singletons. The chain combines TRBV6-5 with TRBJ2-7, with D hard to call. The input for sequencing was bone marrow, taken approximately 740 days after intestinal transplantation. The sequence was obtained from a human patient who received an intestinal transplant, so some T cells may come from the graft donor. The CDR3 nucleotides read TGTGCCAGCAGTTACCGGGTGGGGAACGGTTACGAGCAGTACTTC. Translation gives CASSYRVGNGYEQYF.